The clone carrying this TCR beta chain was counted between two and nine times. Its specificity is not known. Sample-barcoded 5' priming and a J-beta primer mix drove a second PCR of about 6 to 11 cycles. TCRdb re-called the 5' RACE reads with MiXCR, one entry per CDR3 protein. The sample contains about 600,000 distinct CDR3 sequences, less than 60% of which appear only once. This entry is derived from a study of blood T cells in healthy people across ages. Whole-study results and caveats: Age showed a roughly linear inverse relationship with TCR beta diversity per million T cells. Naive T cell percentage by flow cytometry tracked strongly with beta diversity. Unknown donor CMV status possibly confounded expanded clonotype changes. There were more naive CD4+ cells and higher diversity in long-lived donors than in aged donors.

The sample consisted of blood. This TCR was sampled from a man at least 80 years old in good health.

The CDR3 is CSVAGLGDTQYF. The CDR3 DNA reads TGCAGCGTAGCGGGGCTCGGAGATACGCAGTATTTT. J is TRBJ2-3 and V is TRBV29-1; TRBD2 matches at 7 bases. CDR1 and CDR2 from the germline V gene are SQVTM and ANQGSEA. V shed 6 bases, J shed 5 bases, and the junction held 5 bases outside the gene matches. The CDR3 is made up of 12 amino acids.